The T cell receptor (beta chain) under discussion was sequenced for a study of blood T cell repertoires in COVID-19. Donors in Cohort 3 who had recovered were those with two negative PCRs, healthcare professional clearance, or resolution of their symptoms. This CDR3 spans 15 amino acids. Trimming cost V 9 bases and J 8 bases, with 25 bases left between them. Germline V CDR1 and CDR2: MDHEN, SYDVKM. Sequenced by immunoSEQ multiplex PCR; TCRdb stores in-frame clones only, minus some. The profile shows more than 200,000 clones, 80% to 90% of them singletons. The V call is TRBV28, the J call TRBJ1-2; possible D gene TRBD1, 6 bases. Sequencing input: PBMCs or T cells enriched from blood (not recorded which). The sequence derives from a man aged 40-50 years who had recovered from COVID-19. The CDR3 is CASSPPRQGMWGYTF. In DNA form, the CDR3 reads TGTGCCAGTTCCCCCCCCAGGCAGGGGATGTGGGGCTACACCTTC.